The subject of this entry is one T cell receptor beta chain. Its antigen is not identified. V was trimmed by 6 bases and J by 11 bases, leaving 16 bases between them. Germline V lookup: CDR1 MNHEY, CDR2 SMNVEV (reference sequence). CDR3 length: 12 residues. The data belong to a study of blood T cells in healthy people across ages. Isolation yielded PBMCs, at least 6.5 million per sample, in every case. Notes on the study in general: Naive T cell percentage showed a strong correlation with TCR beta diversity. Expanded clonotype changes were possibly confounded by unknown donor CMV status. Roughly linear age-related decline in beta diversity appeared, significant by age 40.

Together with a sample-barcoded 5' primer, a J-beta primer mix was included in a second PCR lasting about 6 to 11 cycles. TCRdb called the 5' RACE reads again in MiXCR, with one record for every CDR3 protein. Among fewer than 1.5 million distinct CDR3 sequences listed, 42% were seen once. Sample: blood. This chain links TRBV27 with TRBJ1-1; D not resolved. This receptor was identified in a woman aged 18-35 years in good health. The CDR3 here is CASSSGSLAAFF. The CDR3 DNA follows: TGTGCCAGCAGCTCAGGAAGCTTGGCGGCTTTCTTT.